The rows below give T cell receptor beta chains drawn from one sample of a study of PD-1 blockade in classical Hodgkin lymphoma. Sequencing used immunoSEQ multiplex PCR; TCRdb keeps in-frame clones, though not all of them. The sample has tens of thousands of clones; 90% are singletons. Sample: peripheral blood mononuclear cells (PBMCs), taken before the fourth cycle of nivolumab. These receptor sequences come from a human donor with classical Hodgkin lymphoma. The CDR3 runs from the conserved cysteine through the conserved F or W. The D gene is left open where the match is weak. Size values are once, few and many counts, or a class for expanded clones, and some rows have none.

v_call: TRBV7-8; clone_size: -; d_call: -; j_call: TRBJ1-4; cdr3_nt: TGTGCCAGCAGCTTAGGGGTCTACAGTCGAAATGAAAAACTGTTTTTT; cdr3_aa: CASSLGVYSRNEKLFF
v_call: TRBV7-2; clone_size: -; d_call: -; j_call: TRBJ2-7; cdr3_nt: TGTGCCAGCAGCTTATTACCTGGACAGCTGCCTTCCTACGAGCAGTACTTC; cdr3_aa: CASSLLPGQLPSYEQYF
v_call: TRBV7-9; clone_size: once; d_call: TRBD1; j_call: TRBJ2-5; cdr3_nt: TGTGCCAGCAGCCCCAACCCATACAGGGGCGAGACCCAGTACTTC; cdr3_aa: CASSPNPYRGETQYF
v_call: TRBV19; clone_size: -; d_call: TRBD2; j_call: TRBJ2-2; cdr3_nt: TGTGCCAGTAGTATCACTAGCGGGGGGGCCGGGGAGCTGTTTTTT; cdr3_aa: CASSITSGGAGELFF
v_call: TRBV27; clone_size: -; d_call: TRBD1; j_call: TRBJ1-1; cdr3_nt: TGTGCCAGCAGTAGGACAGGTGAAGGCACTGAAGCTTTCTTT; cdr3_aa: CASSRTGEGTEAFF
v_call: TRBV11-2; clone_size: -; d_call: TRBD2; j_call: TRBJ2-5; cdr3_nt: TGTGCCAGCACCCGGACTAGCGGGGGGTCGCAAGAGACCCAGTACTTC; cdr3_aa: CASTRTSGGSQETQYF
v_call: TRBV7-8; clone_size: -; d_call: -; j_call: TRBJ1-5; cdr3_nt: TGTGCCAGCAGCCACGGCGGGAAGGAGCCCCAGCATTTT; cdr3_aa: CASSHGGKEPQHF
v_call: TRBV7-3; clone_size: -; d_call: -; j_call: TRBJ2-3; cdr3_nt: TGTGCCAGCAGCTCGCCGGGAGATACGCAGTATTTT; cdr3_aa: CASSSPGDTQYF
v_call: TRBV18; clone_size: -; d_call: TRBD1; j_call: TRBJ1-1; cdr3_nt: TGTGCCAGCTCGCCTCCTTTGGCCGGGCCTCAGGGGGCTGAAGCTTTCTTT; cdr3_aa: CASSPPLAGPQGAEAFF
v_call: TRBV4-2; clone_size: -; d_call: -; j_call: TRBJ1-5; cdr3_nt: TGTGCCAGCAGCCAAGGTCTGGGAGTAAATCAGCCCCAGCATTTT; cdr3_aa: CASSQGLGVNQPQHF
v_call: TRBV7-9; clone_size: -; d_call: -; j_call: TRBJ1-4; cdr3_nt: TGTGCCAGCAGCCCGGGAGTCGAGGGAAAACTGTTTTTT; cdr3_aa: CASSPGVEGKLFF
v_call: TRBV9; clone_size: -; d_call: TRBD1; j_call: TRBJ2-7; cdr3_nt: TGTGCCAGCAGCCAGGACAGGGGGATGATCCACGAGCAGTACTTC; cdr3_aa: CASSQDRGMIHEQYF
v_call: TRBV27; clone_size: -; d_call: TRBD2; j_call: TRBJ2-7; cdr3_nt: TGTGCCAGCAGTGCGAGACTAGCGGGCCAGACCCTATACGAGCAGTACTTC; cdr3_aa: CASSARLAGQTLYEQYF
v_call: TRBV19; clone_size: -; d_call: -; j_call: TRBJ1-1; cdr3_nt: TGTGCCAGTAGTATAGGAAGGGACACTGAAGCTTTCTTT; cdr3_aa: CASSIGRDTEAFF
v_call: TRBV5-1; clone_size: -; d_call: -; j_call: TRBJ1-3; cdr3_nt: TGCGCCAGCAGCTTGGCCGGAATCTCTGGAAACACCATATATTTT; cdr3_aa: CASSLAGISGNTIYF
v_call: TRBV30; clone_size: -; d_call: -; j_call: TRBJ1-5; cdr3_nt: TGTGCCTGGAGCCTGTGGGGAGGGGAGCAGCCCCAGCATTTT; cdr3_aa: CAWSLWGGEQPQHF
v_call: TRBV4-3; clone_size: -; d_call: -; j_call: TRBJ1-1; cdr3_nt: TGCGCCAGCAGCCCCCCCGGGGTGATCACTGAAGCTTTCTTT; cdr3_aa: CASSPPGVITEAFF
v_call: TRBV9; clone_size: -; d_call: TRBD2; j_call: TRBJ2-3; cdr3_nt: TGTGCCAGCAGCTCGACTAGCGGGGACACAGATACGCAGTATTTT; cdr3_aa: CASSSTSGDTDTQYF
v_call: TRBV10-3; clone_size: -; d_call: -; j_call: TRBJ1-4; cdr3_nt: TGTGCCATCAGTGAGTCGGGTTGGGGCGGACCTAATGAAAAACTGTTTTTT; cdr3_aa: CAISESGWGGPNEKLFF
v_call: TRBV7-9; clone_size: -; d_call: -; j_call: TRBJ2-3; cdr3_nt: TGTGCCAGCAGCACCGACGACTCGTTCACAGATACGCAGTATTTT; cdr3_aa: CASSTDDSFTDTQYF
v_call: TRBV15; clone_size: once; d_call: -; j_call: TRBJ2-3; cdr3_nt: TGTGCCACCAGCAGCAAGCTAGATACGCAGTATTTT; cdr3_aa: CATSSKLDTQYF
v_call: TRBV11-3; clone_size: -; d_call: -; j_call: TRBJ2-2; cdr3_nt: TGTGCCAGCAGCTTAGATGGATTAGCTTGGGCCGGGGAGCTGTTTTTT; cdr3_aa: CASSLDGLAWAGELFF
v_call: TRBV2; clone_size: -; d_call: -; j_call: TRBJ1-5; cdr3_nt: TGTGCCAGCAGTGGTACAGGGAGGAATCAGCCCCAGCATTTT; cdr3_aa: CASSGTGRNQPQHF
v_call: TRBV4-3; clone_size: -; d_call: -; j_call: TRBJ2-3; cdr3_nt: TGCGCCAGCAGCCAAGGTAGCACAGATACGCAGTATTTT; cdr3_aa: CASSQGSTDTQYF
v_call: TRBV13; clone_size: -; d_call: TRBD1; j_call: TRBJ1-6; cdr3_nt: TGTGCCAGCAGCTTAGGCACAGGGGATAATTCACCCCTCCACTTT; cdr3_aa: CASSLGTGDNSPLHF
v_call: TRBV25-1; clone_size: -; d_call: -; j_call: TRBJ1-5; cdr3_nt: TGTGCCAGCAGTGAATTAATGGTGAATCAGCCCCAGCATTTT; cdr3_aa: CASSELMVNQPQHF
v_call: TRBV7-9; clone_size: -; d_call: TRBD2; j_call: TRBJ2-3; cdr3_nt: TGTGCCAGCAGCTTGAGTATGACTAGCGGGAGCACAGATACGCAGTATTTT; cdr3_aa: CASSLSMTSGSTDTQYF
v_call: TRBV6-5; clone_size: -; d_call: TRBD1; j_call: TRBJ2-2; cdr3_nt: TGTGCCAGCAGAACCGGGACAGACACCGGGGAGCTGTTTTTT; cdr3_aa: CASRTGTDTGELFF
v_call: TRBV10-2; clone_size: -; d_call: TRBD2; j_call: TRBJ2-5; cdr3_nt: TGCGCCAGCCGGTCTCGGGAGGCGAAGACCCAGTACTTC; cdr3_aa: CASRSREAKTQYF
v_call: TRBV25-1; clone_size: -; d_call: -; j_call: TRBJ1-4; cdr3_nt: TGTGCCAGCAGTGCGGTTGTCGCTAATGAAAAACTGTTTTTT; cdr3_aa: CASSAVVANEKLFF
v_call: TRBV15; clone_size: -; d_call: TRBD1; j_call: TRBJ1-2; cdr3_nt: TGTGCCACCAGCAAAACTAGGACAGGGAATAATGGCTACACCTTC; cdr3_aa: CATSKTRTGNNGYTF
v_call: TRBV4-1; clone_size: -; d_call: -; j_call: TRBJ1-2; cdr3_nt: TGCGCCAGCAGCGTACCAGTGGGGGTTAATCCAATTGGTTCCACCGGTGGCTACACCTTC; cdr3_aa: CASSVPVGVNPIGSTGGYTF
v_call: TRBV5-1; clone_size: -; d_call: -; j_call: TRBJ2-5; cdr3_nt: TGCGCCAGCAGCCGCACCCAAGAGACCCAGTACTTC; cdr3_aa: CASSRTQETQYF
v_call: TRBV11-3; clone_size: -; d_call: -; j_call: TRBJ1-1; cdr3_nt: TGTGCCAGCAGCTTAGTTTCCCAAAATAACGTAAGCATGAACACTGAAGCTTTCTTT; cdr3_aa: CASSLVSQNNVSMNTEAFF
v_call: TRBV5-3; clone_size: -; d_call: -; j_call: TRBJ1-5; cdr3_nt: TGTGCCAGTGACCTCTTCGCGCGCAATCAGCCCCAGCATTTT; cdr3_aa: CASDLFARNQPQHF
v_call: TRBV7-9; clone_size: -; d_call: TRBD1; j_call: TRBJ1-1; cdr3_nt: TGTGCCAGCACCCAGGGGCAGGGGGCTGGTGCTTTCTTT; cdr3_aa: CASTQGQGAGAFF
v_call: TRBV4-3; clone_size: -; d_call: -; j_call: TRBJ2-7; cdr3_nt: TGCGCCAGCAGCCACTCAGGGTACGAGCAGTACTTC; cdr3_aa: CASSHSGYEQYF
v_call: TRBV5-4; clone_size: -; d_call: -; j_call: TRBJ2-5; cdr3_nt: TGTGCCAGCAGCTGGAACCCGGACCAAGAGCAAGAGACCCAGTACTTC; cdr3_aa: CASSWNPDQEQETQYF
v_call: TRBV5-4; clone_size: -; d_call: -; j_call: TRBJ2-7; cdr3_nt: TGTGCCAGCAGAACGGACTATCCCTCCTACGAGCAGTACTTC; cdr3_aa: CASRTDYPSYEQYF
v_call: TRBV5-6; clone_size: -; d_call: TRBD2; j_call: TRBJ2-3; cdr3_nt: TGTGCCAGCAGCTTGCGATTAGGGAGGGGTACAGATACGCAGTATTTT; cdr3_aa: CASSLRLGRGTDTQYF
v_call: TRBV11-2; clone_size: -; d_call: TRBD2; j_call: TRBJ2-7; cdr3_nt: TGTGCCAGCAGCTTAGATGGGGGGGGCGAGCAGTACTTC; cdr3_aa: CASSLDGGGEQYF
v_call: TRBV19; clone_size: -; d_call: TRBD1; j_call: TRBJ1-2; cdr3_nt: TGTGCCAGTAAGGTTGCCGGGACAGGGCTTTATGGCTACACCTTC; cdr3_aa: CASKVAGTGLYGYTF
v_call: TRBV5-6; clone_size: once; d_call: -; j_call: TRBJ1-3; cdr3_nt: TGTGCCAGCAGCCTGACCGGGAACTCTGGAAACACCATATATTTT; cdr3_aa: CASSLTGNSGNTIYF
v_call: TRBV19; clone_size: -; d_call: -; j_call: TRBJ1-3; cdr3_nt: TGTGCCAGTAGAGCCGGGACGAGAGACTCTGGAAACACCATATATTTT; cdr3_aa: CASRAGTRDSGNTIYF
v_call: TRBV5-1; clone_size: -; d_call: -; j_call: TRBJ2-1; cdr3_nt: TGCGCCAGCAGCTTGGATCAGGGGACCCTTCATGAGCAGTTCTTC; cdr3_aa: CASSLDQGTLHEQFF
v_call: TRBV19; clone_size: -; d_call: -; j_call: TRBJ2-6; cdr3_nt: TGTGCCAGTACCCCGGCAGGGGCTGGGGCCAACGTCCTGACTTTC; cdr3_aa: CASTPAGAGANVLTF
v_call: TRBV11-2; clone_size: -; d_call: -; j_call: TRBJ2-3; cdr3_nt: TGTGCCAGCAGCTTAGATCTTATGGGTCGGGGCACAGATACGCAGTATTTT; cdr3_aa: CASSLDLMGRGTDTQYF
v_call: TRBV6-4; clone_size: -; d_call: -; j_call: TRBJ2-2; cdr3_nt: TGTGCCAGCAGTGAATATGGGACACGGAACACCGGGGAGCTGTTTTTT; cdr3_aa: CASSEYGTRNTGELFF
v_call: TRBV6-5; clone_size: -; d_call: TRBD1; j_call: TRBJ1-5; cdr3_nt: TGTGCCAGCAGACCCACAGGGGATAACAATCAGCCCCAGCATTTT; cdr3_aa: CASRPTGDNNQPQHF
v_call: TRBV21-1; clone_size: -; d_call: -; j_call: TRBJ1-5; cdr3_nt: TGTGCCAGCAGCAAAGGGGTCAGGGGGCGCGAAGGTCAGCCCCAGCATTTT; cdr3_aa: CASSKGVRGREGQPQHF
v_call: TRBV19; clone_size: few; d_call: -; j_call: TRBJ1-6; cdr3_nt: TGTGCCACCCGTACCGGGTTGTGGAATTCACCCCTCCACTTT; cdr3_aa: CATRTGLWNSPLHF
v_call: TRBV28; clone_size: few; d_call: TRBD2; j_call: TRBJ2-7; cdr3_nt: TGTGCCAGCAGACCTCCGGGAACTAGCGGGGGCCGCTACGAGCAGTACTTC; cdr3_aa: CASRPPGTSGGRYEQYF
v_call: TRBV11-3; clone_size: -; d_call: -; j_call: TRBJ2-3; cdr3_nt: TGTGCCAGCAGCTCCGGAGGGGGGCAGGGCACAGATACGCAGTATTTT; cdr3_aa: CASSSGGGQGTDTQYF
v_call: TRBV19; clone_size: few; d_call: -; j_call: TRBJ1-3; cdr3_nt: TGTGCCAGTAGTATAATTGACGGCTCTGGAAACACCATATATTTT; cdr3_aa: CASSIIDGSGNTIYF